A single sample gave rise to the 27 T cell receptor beta chains below, sequenced in a study of radiotherapy plus CTLA-4 blockade in lung cancer. Clones were read by immunoSEQ multiplex PCR, and TCRdb kept only the in-frame ones, dropping some. This table has tens of thousands of clones, around nine tenths appearing once. Sequences were derived from peripheral blood, sampled from a patient treated with radiotherapy plus ipilimumab. The receptors come from a human donor with non-small cell lung cancer that progressed on radiotherapy plus ipilimumab.

The rearrangement links TRBV7-9 to TRBJ2-7; 10 bases match TRBD2. CDR1 and CDR2 (germline): SEHNR, FQNEAQ (reference sequence). The junction had 7 bases not matched to a gene; V was cut back by 4 bases and J by 4 bases. This CDR3 is built from 15 residues. For the CDR3, the DNA is TGTGCCAGCAGCTCATCCGGGACTAGCGCTTACGAGCAGTACTTC. Translating it yields CASSSSGTSAYEQYF.

This chain links TRBV5-1 with TRBJ2-6; possibly TRBD1 for D (7 bases). Germline lookup yields CDR1 SGHRS and CDR2 YFSETQ. Trimming removed 4 bases at V and 2 bases at J, with 13 bases between. The CDR3 totals 16 residues. The CDR3 coding sequence is TGCGCCAGCAGCACCAGGGGGGTCCCTGGGGCCAACGTCCTGACTTTC. This codes for CASSTRGVPGANVLTF.

This rearrangement joins TRBV5-1 to TRBJ2-3, with unresolved D. V lost 4 bases and J 1 base, leaving 4 bases between the germline ends. This CDR3 is built from 12 residues. Per the germline V gene, CDR1 is SGHRS and CDR2 is YFSETQ. This CDR3 reads CASSGGTDTQYF. CDR3 nucleotide sequence: TGCGCCAGCAGCGGAGGCACAGATACGCAGTATTTT.

In nucleotides, the CDR3 is TGCGCCAGCAGTCAAGGGGAAAGTTATCCCGGGACAGGGGGCAGTAAGGCCTACGAGCAGTACTTC. Translating gives CASSQGESYPGTGGSKAYEQYF. The J gene is TRBJ2-7, the V gene TRBV23-1; 12 nucleotides align to TRBD1. TRBV23-1 is assigned to the ORF class and has an uncertain function. The CDR3 runs 22 residues. J was trimmed by 2 bases and V by 2 bases; bases with no gene match: 22.

The chain couples TRBV5-5 to TRBJ1-5; the D gene is possibly TRBD1 (6 bases). CDR1 SGHKS and CDR2 YYEKEE come from the germline V gene (reference sequence). The CDR3 sequence is 14 residues long. V was cut by 3 bases and J by 6 bases, with 13 bases left in between. This CDR3 reads CASSSIGGSQPQHF. Written as DNA, the CDR3 is TGTGCCAGCAGCTCAATCGGGGGCTCTCAGCCCCAGCATTTT.

The rearrangement links TRBV7-9 to TRBJ2-3; 7 nucleotides align to TRBD1. V trimming: 5 bases; J trimming: 5 bases; junction bases outside the gene matches: 13. CDR3 length equals 16 residues. The germline gives CDR1 SEHNR, CDR2 FQNEAQ (reference sequence). The CDR3 DNA sequence: TGTGCCAGCAGCGGTAAACGAGGGGGCGGCGTAGATACGCAGTATTTT. It codes for CASSGKRGGGVDTQYF.

The CDR3: CASKGAYEQYF. CDR3 nucleotide sequence: TGTGCCAGCAAGGGGGCATACGAGCAGTACTTC. This chain joins TRBV2 and TRBJ2-7, with 7 bases lining up with TRBD1. This CDR3 is 11 amino acids long. J was trimmed by 4 bases and V by 7 bases; bases with no gene match: 1. CDR1 is SNHLY, CDR2 FYNNEI, per germline.

The chain recombines TRBV7-2 with TRBJ1-3, with 7 bases that match TRBD1. The CDR3 has 17 amino acids. Germline CDR1 SGHTA, CDR2 FQGNSA. V dropped 3 bases and J dropped 0; count of bases not matched to a gene: 8. CDR3 residues: CASSFSGTANSGNTIYF. CDR3 bases: TGTGCCAGCAGCTTCTCCGGGACAGCGAACTCTGGAAACACCATATATTTT.

This chain uses TRBV7-8 with TRBJ2-3, with D hard to call. The CDR3 totals 13 residues. Trimming took off 5 bases at V and 2 bases at J, with 8 bases between the two ends. The germline gives CDR1 SGHVS, CDR2 FQNEAQ. The CDR3 here is CASSGVTTDTQYF. CDR3 coding DNA: TGTGCCAGCAGCGGGGTAACCACAGATACGCAGTATTTT. The variable domain in full, completed from reference TRBV7-8 and TRBJ2-3, reads GAGVSQSPRYKVAKRGQDVALRCDPISGHVSLFWYQQALGQGPEFLTYFQNEAQLDKSGLPSDRFFAERPEGSVSTLKIQRTQQEDSAVYLCASSGVTTDTQYFGPGTRLTVL.

The rearrangement joins TRBV6-6 to TRBJ1-2; no clear D. Trimming left V 8 bases short and J 3 bases short, with 13 bases between. Germline-derived CDR1 and CDR2 are MNHNY and SVGAGI (reference sequence). CDR3 length equals 13 residues. CDR3 DNA: TGTGCCAGCGCGCCTTACCGCGACTATGGCTACACCTTC. Translation gives CASAPYRDYGYTF.

This clone was observed a few times. V is TRBV13 and J is TRBJ2-2; 7 bases are shared with TRBD2. The germline V gene encodes CDR1 PRHDT and CDR2 FYEKMQ (reference sequence). V shed 1 base and J 3 bases; nucleotides not matched to a gene: 5. The CDR3 sequence is 16 residues long. CDR3 in amino acids: CASSLVASGDTGELFF. The CDR3 DNA reads TGTGCCAGCAGCTTAGTAGCTAGCGGTGACACCGGGGAGCTGTTTTTT.

A remark on this clone: Other DNA sequences of this sample code for an identical CDR3. This chain links TRBV5-1 with TRBJ2-3, with 12 bases identical to TRBD2. CDR3 length: 16 residues. The V gene end was trimmed by 4 bases and the J gene end by 0 bases; junction bases not matched to a gene: 3. Per germline, CDR1 SGHRS and CDR2 YFSETQ. In nucleotides, the CDR3 is TGCGCCAGCAGCCCTGGACTAGCGGGGAGCACAGATACGCAGTATTTT. Translating it yields CASSPGLAGSTDTQYF.

The V gene is TRBV6-5, the J gene TRBJ2-2; D is unclear. Trimming shortened V by 5 bases and J by 6 bases, and 10 bases separated the two germline ends. The CDR3 loop spans 13 amino acids. CDR1 and CDR2 from the germline V gene are MNHEY and SVGAGI. CDR3: CASSQRPPGELFF. In nucleotides, the CDR3 is TGTGCCAGCAGTCAGCGTCCGCCCGGGGAGCTGTTTTTT.

The rearrangement uses TRBV30 and TRBJ2-1; TRBD2 matches at 7 bases. CDR3 size: 18 residues. Germline V lookup: CDR1 GTSNPN, CDR2 SVGIG (reference sequence). The V gene end was trimmed by 1 base and the J gene end by 7 bases; junction bases not matched to a gene: 19. The CDR3 is CAWSGRVLRDYLENEQFF. CDR3 DNA: TGTGCCTGGAGTGGAAGGGTTCTCCGGGACTATCTTGAAAATGAGCAGTTCTTC. The variable domain in full, with the rest retrieved from reference TRBV30 and TRBJ2-1, is SQTIHQWPATLVQPVGSPLSLECTVEGTSNPNLYWYRQAAGRGLQLLFYSVGIGQISSEVPQNLSASRPQDRQFILSSKKLLLSDSGFYLCAWSGRVLRDYLENEQFFGPGTRLTVL.

This chain joins TRBV4-3 and TRBJ2-1; D gene unclear. This CDR3 spans 15 amino acids. In germline, CDR1 is LGHNA, CDR2 YSLEER. V was shortened by 0 bases and J by 4 bases, with 10 bases between the two germline ends. In DNA, the CDR3 is TGCGCCAGCAGCCAAGATTGGGCCTCGTACAATGAGCAGTTCTTC. It translates to CASSQDWASYNEQFF.

This chain links TRBV28 with TRBJ1-2; tentative D call: TRBD1 (5 bases). The CDR3 spans 14 residues. Germline V gene lookup returns CDR1 MDHEN and CDR2 SYDVKM. Trimming shortened V by 3 bases and J by 4 bases, and 12 bases separated the two germline ends. The CDR3 spells CASSFPQGGYGYTF. CDR3 DNA: TGTGCCAGCAGTTTCCCCCAGGGTGGCTATGGCTACACCTTC.

The chain carries TRBV6-1 and TRBJ2-5; no clear D gene. Trimming pared 5 bases from V and 7 bases from J, leaving 8 bases between. The CDR3 is made up of 11 amino acids. The V gene's germline CDR1 is MNHNS and CDR2 SASEGT. The DNA for the CDR3 is TGTGCCAGCAGTACCGTGGGGACCCAGTACTTC. This gives the protein CASSTVGTQYF.

The CDR3 DNA reads TGCGCCAGCAGGGACAACACCGGGGAGCTGTTTTTT. This encodes CASRDNTGELFF. The rearrangement links TRBV5-1 to TRBJ2-2; D is ambiguous. The CDR3 loop spans 12 amino acids. V was shortened by 5 bases and J by 2 bases, with 4 bases between the two germline ends. From germline, CDR1 is SGHRS and CDR2 YFSETQ.

The chain uses TRBV4-2 and TRBJ2-3, with 13 nucleotides matching TRBD2. V shed 0 bases, J shed 0 bases, and the junction held 3 bases outside the gene matches. The CDR3 totals 18 residues. The germline CDR1 and CDR2 sequences are LGHNA and YNFKEQ. The chain's CDR3 is CASSQEGLAGPSTDTQYF. CDR3 in DNA: TGTGCCAGCAGCCAAGAGGGACTAGCGGGGCCGAGCACAGATACGCAGTATTTT.

V usage is TRBV18 and J usage is TRBJ2-3; tentatively, D is TRBD1 or TRBD2 (5 bases each). Between the trimmed V and J ends, which lost 3 bases and 5 bases, there was a span of 9 bases. The CDR3 length is 13 residues. Germline loops: CDR1 KGHSH, CDR2 LQKENI. Written as DNA, the CDR3 is TGTGCCAGCTCACCCCGGGACGAAGATACGCAGTATTTT. Its protein is CASSPRDEDTQYF.

The J gene is TRBJ2-3, the V gene TRBV6-1; TRBD1 or TRBD2 may be the D gene (6 bases each). The length of the CDR3 is 14 residues. Germline V CDR1 and CDR2: MNHNS, SASEGT. The V end lost 10 bases, the J end lost 4 bases, and 18 bases lay between the germline ends. DNA for the CDR3: TGTGCCACCTCTGCTTTAAGGGGGGCAGATACGCAGTATTTT. This gives the protein CATSALRGADTQYF.

The chain couples TRBV29-1 to TRBJ1-2; D possibly corresponds to TRBD1 (5 bases). Germline V gene sequence: CDR1 SQVTM, CDR2 ANQGSEA. V was trimmed by 6 bases and J by 3 bases, leaving 23 bases between them. This CDR3 has 16 residues. This chain's CDR3 is CSVLRFALTDDYGYTF. DNA for the CDR3: TGCAGCGTCCTAAGATTTGCTTTGACAGATGACTATGGCTACACCTTC.

The chain employs TRBV4-1 and TRBJ2-5, with 9 bases aligning to TRBD1. The length of the CDR3 is 15 residues. The junction had 9 bases not matched to a gene; V was cut back by 4 bases and J by 6 bases. Germline CDR1 and CDR2: MGHRA and YSYEKL. The CDR3 DNA reads as TGCGCCAGCAGCCCCGGGACAGGGAATTTCAAGACCCAGTACTTC. Translated: CASSPGTGNFKTQYF.

The rearrangement joins TRBV7-8 to TRBJ1-6; TRBD1 matches 7 bases. CDR1 and CDR2 from the germline V gene are SGHVS and FQNEAQ. J gave up 13 bases and V 5 bases, and 17 bases lay outside the gene matches. This CDR3 region has 16 residues. CDR3 DNA: TGTGCCAGCAGCCTACTCGGGGGCAGGGGGGAGAGTCCCCTCCACTTT. Its protein is CASSLLGGRGESPLHF.

The chain uses TRBV7-2 and TRBJ2-5, with TRBD2 matching over 9 bases. The assigned J gene may be wrong: the sequence end matches TRBJ2-7 better. Germline V gene lookup returns CDR1 SGHTA and CDR2 FQGNSA. The CDR3 length is 15 residues. The CDR3 is CASSLTGLATYEQYF. CDR3 sequence (DNA): TGTGCCAGCAGCTTGACCGGACTAGCGACCTACGAGCAGTACTTC.

This clone was seen once. V usage is TRBV30 and J usage is TRBJ1-3; TRBD1 agrees at 9 bases. J gave up 4 bases and V 3 bases, and 7 bases lay outside the gene matches. The CDR3 length is 15 residues. The germline gives CDR1 GTSNPN, CDR2 SVGIG (reference sequence). CDR3 bases: TGTGCCTGGAGAGGACAGGGGCTGTGGGGAAACACCATATATTTT. It is translated as CAWRGQGLWGNTIYF.

The chain carries TRBV7-3 and TRBJ2-7, with D perhaps given as TRBD1 or TRBD2 (5 bases each). Trimming took off 0 bases at V and 2 bases at J, with 11 bases between the two ends. CDR1 and CDR2 (germline): SGHTA, FQGTGA. The CDR3 spans 15 residues. The CDR3 DNA sequence: TGTGCCAGCAGCTTAACTGGGACGGCGACCTACGAGCAGTACTTC. Amino acids: CASSLTGTATYEQYF.